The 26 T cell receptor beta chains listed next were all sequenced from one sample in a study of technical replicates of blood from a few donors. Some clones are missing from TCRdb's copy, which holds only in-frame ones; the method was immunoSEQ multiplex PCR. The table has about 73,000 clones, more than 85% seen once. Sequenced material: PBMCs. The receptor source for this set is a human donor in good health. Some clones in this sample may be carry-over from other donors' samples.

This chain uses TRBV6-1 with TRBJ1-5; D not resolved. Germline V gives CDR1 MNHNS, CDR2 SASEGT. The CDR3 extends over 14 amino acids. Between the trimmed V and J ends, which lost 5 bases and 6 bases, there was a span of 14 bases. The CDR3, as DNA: TGTGCCAGCAGTTTCTGGCGGGTGTCTCAGCCCCAGCATTTT. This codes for CASSFWRVSQPQHF.

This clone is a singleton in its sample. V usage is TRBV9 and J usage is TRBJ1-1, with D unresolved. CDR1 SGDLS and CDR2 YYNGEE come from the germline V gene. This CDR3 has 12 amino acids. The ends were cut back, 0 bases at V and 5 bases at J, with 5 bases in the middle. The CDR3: CASSVVETEAFF. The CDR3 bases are TGTGCCAGCAGCGTAGTTGAGACTGAAGCTTTCTTT. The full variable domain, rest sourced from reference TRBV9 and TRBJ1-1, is DSGVTQTPKHLITATGQRVTLRCSPRSGDLSVYWYQQSLDQGLQFLIQYYNGEERAKGNILERFSAQQFPDLHSELNLSSLELGDSALYFCASSVVETEAFFGQGTRLTVV.

The CDR3 region is CSVVSGASDEQFF. Written as DNA, the CDR3 is TGCAGCGTTGTGTCGGGAGCAAGCGATGAGCAGTTCTTC. This chain joins TRBV29-1 and TRBJ2-1, with a possible D match to TRBD2 (6 bases). The germline CDR1 and CDR2 sequences are SQVTM and ANQGSEA. V was cut by 4 bases and J by 8 bases, with 15 bases left in between. This CDR3 spans 13 amino acids.

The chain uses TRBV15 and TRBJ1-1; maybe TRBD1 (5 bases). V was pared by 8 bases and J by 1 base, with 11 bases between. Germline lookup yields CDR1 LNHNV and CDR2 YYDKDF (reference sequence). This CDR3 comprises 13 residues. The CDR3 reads CATAWGQNTEAFF. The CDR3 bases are TGTGCCACCGCGTGGGGCCAGAACACTGAAGCTTTCTTT.

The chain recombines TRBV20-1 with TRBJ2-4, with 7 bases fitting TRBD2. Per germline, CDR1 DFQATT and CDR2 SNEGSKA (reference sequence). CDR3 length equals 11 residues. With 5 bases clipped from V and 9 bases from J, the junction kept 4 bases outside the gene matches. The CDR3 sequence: CSAPGRGIQYF. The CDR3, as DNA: TGCAGTGCTCCAGGGAGGGGCATTCAGTACTTC.

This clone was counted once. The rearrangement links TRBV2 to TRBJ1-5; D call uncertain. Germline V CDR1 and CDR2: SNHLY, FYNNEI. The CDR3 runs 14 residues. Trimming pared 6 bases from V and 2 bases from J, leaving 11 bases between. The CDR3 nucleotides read TGTGCCAGCAGCGGAAACAGCCGCAATCAGCCCCAGCATTTT. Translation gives CASSGNSRNQPQHF.

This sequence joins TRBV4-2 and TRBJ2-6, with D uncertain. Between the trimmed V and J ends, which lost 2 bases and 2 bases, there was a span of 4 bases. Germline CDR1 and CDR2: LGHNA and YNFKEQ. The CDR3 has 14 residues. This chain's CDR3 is CASSQPTGANVLTF. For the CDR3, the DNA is TGTGCCAGCAGCCAACCTACTGGGGCCAACGTCCTGACTTTC.

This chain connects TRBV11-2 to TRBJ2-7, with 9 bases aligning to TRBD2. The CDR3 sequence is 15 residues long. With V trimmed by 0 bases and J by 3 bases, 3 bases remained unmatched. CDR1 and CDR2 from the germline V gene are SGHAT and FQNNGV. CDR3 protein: CASSLEIAGDYEQYF. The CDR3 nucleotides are TGTGCCAGCAGCTTAGAAATAGCGGGAGACTACGAGCAGTACTTC.

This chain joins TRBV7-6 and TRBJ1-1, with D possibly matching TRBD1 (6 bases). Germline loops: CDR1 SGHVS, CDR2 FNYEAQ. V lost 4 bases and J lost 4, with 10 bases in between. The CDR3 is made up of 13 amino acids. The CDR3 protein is CASSSGAVTEAFF. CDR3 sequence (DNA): TGTGCCAGCAGCTCAGGGGCGGTCACTGAAGCTTTCTTT.

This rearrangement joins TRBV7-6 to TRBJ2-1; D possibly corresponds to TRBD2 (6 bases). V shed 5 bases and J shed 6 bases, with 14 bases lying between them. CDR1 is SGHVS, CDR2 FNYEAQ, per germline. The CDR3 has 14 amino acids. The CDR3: CASSRREYPNEQFF. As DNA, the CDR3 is TGTGCCAGCAGCCGGCGGGAATATCCCAATGAGCAGTTCTTC.

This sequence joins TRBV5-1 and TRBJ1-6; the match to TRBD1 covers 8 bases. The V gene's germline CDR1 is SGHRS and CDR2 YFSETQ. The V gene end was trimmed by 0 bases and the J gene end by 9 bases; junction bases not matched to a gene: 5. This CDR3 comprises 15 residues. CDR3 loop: CASSLAGQGRSPLHF. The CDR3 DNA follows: TGCGCCAGCAGCTTGGCTGGACAGGGACGTTCACCCCTCCACTTT.

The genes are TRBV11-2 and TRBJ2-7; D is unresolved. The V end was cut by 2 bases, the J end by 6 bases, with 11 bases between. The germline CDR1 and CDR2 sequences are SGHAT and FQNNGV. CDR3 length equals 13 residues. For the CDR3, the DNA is TGTGCCAGCAGCTTAACATCCCTCGTCGAGCAGTACTTC. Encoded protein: CASSLTSLVEQYF.

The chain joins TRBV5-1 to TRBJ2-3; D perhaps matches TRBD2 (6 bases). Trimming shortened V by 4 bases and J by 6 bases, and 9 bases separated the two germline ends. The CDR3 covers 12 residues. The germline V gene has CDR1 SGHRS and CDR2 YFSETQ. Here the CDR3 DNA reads TGCGCCAGCAGCCCGAGCGGGGATACGCAGTATTTT. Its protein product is CASSPSGDTQYF. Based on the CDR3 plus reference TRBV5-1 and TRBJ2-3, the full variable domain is KAGVTQTPRYLIKTRGQQVTLSCSPISGHRSVSWYQQTPGQGLQFLFEYFSETQRNKGNFPGRFSGRQFSNSRSEMNVSTLELGDSALYLCASSPSGDTQYFGPGTRLTVL.

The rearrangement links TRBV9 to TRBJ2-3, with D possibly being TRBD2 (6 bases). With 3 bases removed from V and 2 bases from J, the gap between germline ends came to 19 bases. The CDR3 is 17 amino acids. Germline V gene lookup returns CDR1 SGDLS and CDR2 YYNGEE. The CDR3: CASSADLGGILTDTQYF. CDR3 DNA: TGTGCCAGCAGCGCCGACCTAGGCGGGATTCTCACAGATACGCAGTATTTT. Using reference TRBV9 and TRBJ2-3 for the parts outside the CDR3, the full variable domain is DSGVTQTPKHLITATGQRVTLRCSPRSGDLSVYWYQQSLDQGLQFLIQYYNGEERAKGNILERFSAQQFPDLHSELNLSSLELGDSALYFCASSADLGGILTDTQYFGPGTRLTVL.

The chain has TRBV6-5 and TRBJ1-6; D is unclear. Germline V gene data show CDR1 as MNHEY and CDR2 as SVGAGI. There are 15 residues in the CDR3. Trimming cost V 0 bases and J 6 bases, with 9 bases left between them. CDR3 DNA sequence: TGTGCCAGCAGTTACTCACGGCGGGGTAATTCACCCCTCCACTTT. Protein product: CASSYSRRGNSPLHF.

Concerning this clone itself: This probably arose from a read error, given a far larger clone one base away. The CDR3 region is CASSLGGGYTEAFF. Written as DNA, the CDR3 is TGTGCCAGCAGCTTGGGAGGGGGATACACTGAAGCTTTCTTT. V and J are TRBV5-6 and TRBJ1-1, with D perhaps matching TRBD1 (6 bases). The germline V gene has CDR1 SGHDT and CDR2 YYEEEE. The CDR3 covers 14 residues. V was clipped by 0 bases and J by 3 bases, with 9 bases between them.

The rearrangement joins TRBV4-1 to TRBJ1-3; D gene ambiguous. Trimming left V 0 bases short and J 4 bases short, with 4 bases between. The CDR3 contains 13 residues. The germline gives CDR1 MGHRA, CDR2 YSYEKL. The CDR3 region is CASSQELGNTIYF. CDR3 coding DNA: TGCGCCAGCAGCCAAGAACTAGGAAACACCATATATTTT.

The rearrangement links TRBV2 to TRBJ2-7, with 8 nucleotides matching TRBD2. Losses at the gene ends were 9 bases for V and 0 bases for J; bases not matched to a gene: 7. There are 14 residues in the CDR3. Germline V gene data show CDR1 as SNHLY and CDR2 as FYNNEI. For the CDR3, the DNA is TGTGCCAGTAGGGAGACTAGCGTCTCCTACGAGCAGTACTTC. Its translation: CASRETSVSYEQYF.

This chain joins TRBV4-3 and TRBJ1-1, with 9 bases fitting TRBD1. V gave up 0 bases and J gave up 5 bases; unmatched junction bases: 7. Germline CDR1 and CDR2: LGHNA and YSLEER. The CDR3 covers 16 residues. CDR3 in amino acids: CASSQDTGGRITEAFF. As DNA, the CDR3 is TGCGCCAGCAGCCAAGATACAGGGGGCAGGATAACTGAAGCTTTCTTT.

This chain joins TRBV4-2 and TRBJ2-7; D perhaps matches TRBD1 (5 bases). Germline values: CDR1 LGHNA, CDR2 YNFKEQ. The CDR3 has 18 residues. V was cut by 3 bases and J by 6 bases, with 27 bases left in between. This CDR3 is CASSHTSLAQGGLGEQYF. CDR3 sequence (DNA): TGTGCCAGCAGCCACACCTCTTTGGCCCAGGGCGGATTGGGCGAGCAGTACTTC.

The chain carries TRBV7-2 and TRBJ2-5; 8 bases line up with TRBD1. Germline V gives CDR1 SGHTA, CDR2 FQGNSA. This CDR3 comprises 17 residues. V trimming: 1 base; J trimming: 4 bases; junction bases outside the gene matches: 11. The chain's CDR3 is CASSLEGFRGRGETQYF. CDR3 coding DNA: TGTGCCAGCAGCTTAGAGGGTTTCAGGGGGCGGGGAGAGACCCAGTACTTC.

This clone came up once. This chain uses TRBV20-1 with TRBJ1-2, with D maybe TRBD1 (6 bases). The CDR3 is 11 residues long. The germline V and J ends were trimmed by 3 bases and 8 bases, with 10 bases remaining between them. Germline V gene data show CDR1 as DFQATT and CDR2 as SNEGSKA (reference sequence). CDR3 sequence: CSASTGHGYTF. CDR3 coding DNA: TGCAGTGCTAGTACAGGGCACGGCTACACCTTC.

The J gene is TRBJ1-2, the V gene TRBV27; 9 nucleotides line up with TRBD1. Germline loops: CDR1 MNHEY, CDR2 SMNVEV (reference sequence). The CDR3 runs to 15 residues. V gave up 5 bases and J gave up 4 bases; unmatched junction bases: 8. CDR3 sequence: CASSPRTGVSYGYTF. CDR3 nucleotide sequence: TGTGCCAGCAGTCCCCGGACAGGGGTTAGCTATGGCTACACCTTC.

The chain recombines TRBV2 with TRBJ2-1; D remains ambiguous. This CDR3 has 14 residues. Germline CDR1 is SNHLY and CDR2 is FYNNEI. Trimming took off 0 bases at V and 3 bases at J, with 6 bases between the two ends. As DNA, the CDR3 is TGTGCCAGCAGTGAAGCTGATAGCTACAATGAGCAGTTCTTC. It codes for CASSEADSYNEQFF.

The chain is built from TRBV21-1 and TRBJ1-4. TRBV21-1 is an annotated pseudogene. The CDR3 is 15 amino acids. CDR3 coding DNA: TGTGCCAGCAGCAAAGCGGTCGGGGTTCGGGGGGGTCTGTTTTTT. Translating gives CASSKAVGVRGGLFF.

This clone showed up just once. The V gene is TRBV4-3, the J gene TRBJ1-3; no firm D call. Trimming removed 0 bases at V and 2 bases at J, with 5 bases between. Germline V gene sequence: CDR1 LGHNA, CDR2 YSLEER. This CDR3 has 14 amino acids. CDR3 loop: CASSQDRAGNTIYF. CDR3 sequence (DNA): TGCGCCAGCAGCCAAGATCGAGCTGGAAACACCATATATTTT.